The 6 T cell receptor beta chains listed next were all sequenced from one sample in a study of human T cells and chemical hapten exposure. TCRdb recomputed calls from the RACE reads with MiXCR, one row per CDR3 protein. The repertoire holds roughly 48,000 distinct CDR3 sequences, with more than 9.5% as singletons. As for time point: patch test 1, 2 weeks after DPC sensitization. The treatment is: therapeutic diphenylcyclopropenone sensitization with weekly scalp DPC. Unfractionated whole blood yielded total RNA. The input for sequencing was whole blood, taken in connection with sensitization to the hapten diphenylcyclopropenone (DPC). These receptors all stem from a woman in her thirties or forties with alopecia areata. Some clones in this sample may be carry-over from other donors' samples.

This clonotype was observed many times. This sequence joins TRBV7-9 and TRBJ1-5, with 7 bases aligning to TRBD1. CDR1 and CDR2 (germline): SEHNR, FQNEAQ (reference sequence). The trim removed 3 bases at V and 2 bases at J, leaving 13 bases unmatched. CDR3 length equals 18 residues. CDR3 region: CASSFNLATGLGNQPQHF. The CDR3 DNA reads TGTGCCAGCAGCTTCAACCTAGCGACAGGGCTAGGCAATCAGCCCCAGCATTTT.

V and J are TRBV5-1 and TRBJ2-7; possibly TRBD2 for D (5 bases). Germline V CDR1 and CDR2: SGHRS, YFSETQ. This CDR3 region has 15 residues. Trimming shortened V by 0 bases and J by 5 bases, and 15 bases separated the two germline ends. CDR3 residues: CASSLAGSVADEQYF. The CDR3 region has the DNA TGCGCCAGCAGCTTGGCCGGTAGCGTGGCGGACGAGCAGTACTTC.

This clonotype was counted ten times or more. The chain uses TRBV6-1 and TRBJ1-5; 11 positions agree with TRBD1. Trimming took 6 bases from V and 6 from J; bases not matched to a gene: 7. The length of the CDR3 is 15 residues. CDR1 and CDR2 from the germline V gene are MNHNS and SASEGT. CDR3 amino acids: CASSPGQGAIQPQHF. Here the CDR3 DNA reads TGTGCCAGCAGCCCCGGACAGGGGGCGATTCAGCCCCAGCATTTT.

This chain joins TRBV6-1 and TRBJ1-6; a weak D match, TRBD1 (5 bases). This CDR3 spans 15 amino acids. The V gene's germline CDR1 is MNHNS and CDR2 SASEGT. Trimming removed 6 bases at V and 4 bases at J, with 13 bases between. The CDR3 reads CASSGTWEYNSPLHF. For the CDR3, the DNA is TGTGCCAGCAGCGGGACGTGGGAATATAATTCACCCCTCCACTTT.

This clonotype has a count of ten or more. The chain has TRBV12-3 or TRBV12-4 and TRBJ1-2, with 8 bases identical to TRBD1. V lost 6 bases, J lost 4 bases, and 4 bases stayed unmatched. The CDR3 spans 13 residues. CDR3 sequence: CASRHRGSYGYTF. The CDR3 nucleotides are TGTGCCAGCAGACACAGGGGGTCCTATGGCTACACCTTC.

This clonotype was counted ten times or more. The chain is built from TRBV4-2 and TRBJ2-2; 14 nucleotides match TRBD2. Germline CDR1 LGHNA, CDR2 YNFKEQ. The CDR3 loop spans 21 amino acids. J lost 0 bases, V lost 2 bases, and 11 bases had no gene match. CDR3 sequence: CASSQLYDGTSGSTNTGELFF. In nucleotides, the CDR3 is TGTGCCAGCAGCCAACTCTACGACGGGACTAGCGGGAGTACGAACACCGGGGAGCTGTTTTTT.